The present T cell receptor (beta chain) was sequenced within a study of blood T cell repertoires in COVID-19. At the level of the study: Whether acute or convalescent, the COVID-19 samples came from the United States, Italy and Spain. From T cells, B-cell-depleted T cells, or PBMCs came the material, which was cDNA or gDNA.

Cohorts were based on clinical histories the participants reported. Deletions cut 0 bases from V and 5 bases from J, with 13 bases between. Germline CDR1 and CDR2: MNHEY and SVGAGI. The CDR3 contains 15 residues. As originally analysed: Amplified reference gene primers provided the basis for estimating nucleated cell counts. This table comes from immunoSEQ multiplex PCR, and its TCRdb copy is limited to in-frame clones, with some not included. V and J calls and clone size come straight from that table; D and trimming were deduced from the DNA. In the table there are about 210,000 clones, around 84% of which are singletons.

Sequencing input: PBMCs or T cells enriched from blood (not recorded which). The origin of this receptor is a man in his forties or fifties who had recovered from COVID-19. This rearrangement joins TRBV6-5 to TRBJ1-1; a possible D gene is TRBD1 (5 bases). DNA of the CDR3: TGTGCCAGCAGTTACTCTCGAGGACACGGTACTGAAGCTTTCTTT. Protein: CASSYSRGHGTEAFF.